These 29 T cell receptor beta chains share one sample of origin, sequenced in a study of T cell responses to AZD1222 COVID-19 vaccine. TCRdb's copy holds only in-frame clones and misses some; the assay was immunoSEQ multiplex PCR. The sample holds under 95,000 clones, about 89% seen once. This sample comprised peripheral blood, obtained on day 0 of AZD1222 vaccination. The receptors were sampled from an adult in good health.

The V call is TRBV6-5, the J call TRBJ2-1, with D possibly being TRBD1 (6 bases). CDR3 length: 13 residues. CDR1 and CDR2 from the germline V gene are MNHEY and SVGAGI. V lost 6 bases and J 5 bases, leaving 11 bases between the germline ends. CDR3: CASRDSNDNEQFF. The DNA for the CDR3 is TGTGCCAGCAGGGACAGTAACGACAATGAGCAGTTCTTC.

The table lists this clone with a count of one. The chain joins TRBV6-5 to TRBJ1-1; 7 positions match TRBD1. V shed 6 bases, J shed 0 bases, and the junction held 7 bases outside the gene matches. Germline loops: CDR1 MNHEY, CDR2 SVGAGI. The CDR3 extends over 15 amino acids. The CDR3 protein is CASSSGQVLNTEAFF. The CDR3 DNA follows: TGTGCCAGCAGCTCAGGACAGGTTCTGAACACTGAAGCTTTCTTT.

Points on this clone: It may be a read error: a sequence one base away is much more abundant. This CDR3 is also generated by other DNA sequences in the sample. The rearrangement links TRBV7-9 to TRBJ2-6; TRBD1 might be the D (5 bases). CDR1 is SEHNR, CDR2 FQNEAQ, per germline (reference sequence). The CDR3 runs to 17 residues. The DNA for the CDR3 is TGTGCCAGCAGCACTTCTAGGGCCAGCTCTGGGGCCAATGTCCTGACTTTC. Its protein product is CASSTSRASSGANVLTF.

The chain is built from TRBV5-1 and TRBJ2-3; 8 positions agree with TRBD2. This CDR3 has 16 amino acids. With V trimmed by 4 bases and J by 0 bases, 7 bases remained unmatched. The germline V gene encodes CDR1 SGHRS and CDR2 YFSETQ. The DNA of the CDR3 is TGCGCCAGCAGCGGGAGGGCGGGAGGAAGCACAGATACGCAGTATTTT. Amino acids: CASSGRAGGSTDTQYF.

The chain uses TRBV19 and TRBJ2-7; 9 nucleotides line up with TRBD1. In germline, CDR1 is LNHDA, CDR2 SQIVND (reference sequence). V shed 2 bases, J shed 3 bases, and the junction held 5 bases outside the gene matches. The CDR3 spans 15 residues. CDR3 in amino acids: CASSISGQGVYEQYF. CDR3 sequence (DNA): TGTGCCAGTAGTATATCGGGACAGGGAGTCTACGAGCAGTACTTC.

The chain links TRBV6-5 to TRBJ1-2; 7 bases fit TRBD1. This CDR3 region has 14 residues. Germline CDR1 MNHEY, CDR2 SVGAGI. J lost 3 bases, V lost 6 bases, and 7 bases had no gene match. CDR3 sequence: CASRWPGGHYGYTF. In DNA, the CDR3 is TGTGCCAGCAGATGGCCAGGGGGGCACTATGGCTACACCTTC.

The DNA for the CDR3 is TGTGCCAGCAGCTTCGCGGGGGGCGCGGTCACTGAAGCTTTCTTT. Translation gives CASSFAGGAVTEAFF. The rearrangement joins TRBV5-4 to TRBJ1-1; a possible D gene is TRBD1 (6 bases). Germline V gene lookup returns CDR1 SGHNT and CDR2 YYREEE (reference sequence). The CDR3 runs 15 residues. Trimming took off 2 bases at V and 4 bases at J, with 15 bases between the two ends.

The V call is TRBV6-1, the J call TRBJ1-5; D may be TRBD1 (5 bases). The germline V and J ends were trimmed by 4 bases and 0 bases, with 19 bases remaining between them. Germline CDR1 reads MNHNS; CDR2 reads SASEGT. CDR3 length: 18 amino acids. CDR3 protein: CASSVRGRRDYSNQPQHF. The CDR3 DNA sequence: TGTGCCAGCAGTGTCCGGGGACGGAGAGATTATAGCAATCAGCCCCAGCATTTT.

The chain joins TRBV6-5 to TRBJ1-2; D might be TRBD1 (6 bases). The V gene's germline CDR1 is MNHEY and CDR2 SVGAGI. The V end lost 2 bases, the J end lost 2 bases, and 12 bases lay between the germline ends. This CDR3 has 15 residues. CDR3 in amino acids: CASSYQGTTNYGYTF. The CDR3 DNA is TGTGCCAGCAGTTACCAGGGGACAACAAACTATGGCTACACCTTC.

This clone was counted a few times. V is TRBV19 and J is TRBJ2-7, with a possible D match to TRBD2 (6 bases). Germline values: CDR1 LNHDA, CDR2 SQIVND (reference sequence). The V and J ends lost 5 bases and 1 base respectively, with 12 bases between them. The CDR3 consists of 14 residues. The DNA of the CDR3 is TGTGCCAGTAGTGGGACTGGCCCGTCCTACGAGCAGTACTTC. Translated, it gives CASSGTGPSYEQYF.

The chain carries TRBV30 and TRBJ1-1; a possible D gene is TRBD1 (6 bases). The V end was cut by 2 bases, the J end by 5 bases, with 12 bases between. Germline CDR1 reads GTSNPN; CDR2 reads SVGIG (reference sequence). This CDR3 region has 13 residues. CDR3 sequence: CAWSRTDRTEAFF. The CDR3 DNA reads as TGTGCCTGGAGTAGGACAGATCGGACTGAAGCTTTCTTT.

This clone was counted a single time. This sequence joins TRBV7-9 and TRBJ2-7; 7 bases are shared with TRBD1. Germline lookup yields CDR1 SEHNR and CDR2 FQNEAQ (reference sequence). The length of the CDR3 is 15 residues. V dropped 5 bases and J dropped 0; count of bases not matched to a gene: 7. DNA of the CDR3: TGTGCCAGCAGCCGACAGGGTAGCAGCTCCTACGAGCAGTACTTC. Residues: CASSRQGSSSYEQYF.

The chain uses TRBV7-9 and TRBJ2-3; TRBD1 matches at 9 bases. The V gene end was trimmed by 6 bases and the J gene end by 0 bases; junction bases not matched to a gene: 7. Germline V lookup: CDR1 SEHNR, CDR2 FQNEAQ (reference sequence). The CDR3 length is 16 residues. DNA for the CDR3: TGTGCCAGCAGGAGGGGAGGACAGGGGAGCACAGATACGCAGTATTTT. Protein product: CASRRGGQGSTDTQYF.

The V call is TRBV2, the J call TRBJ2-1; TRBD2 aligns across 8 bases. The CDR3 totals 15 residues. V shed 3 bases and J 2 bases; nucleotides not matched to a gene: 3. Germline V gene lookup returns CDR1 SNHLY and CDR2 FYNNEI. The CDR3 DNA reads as TGTGCCAGCAGTGAGAGCGGGAGACCCTACAATGAGCAGTTCTTC. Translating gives CASSESGRPYNEQFF.

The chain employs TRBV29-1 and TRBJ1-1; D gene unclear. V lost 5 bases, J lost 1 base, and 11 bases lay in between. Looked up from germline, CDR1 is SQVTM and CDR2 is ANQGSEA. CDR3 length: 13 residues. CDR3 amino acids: CSVSRTGNTEAFF. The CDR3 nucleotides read TGCAGCGTTTCCCGGACGGGGAACACTGAAGCTTTCTTT. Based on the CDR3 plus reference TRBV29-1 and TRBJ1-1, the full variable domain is SAVISQKPSRDICQRGTSLTIQCQVDSQVTMMFWYRQQPGQSLTLIATANQGSEATYESGFVIDKFPISRPNLTFSTLTVSNMSPEDSSIYLCSVSRTGNTEAFFGQGTRLTVV.

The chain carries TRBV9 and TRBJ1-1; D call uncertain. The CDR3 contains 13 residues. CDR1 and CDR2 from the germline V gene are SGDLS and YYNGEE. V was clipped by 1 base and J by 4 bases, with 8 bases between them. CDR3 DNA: TGTGCCAGCAGCGTAAACAGCCTCACTGAAGCTTTCTTT. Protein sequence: CASSVNSLTEAFF.

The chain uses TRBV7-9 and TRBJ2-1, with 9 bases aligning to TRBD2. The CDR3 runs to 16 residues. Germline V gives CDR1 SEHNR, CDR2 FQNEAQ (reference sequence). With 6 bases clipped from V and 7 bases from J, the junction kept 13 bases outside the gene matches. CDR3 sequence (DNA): TGTGCCAGCAGGTCGCGGGCTAGCGGGGTGATGAATGAGCAGTTCTTC. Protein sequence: CASRSRASGVMNEQFF.

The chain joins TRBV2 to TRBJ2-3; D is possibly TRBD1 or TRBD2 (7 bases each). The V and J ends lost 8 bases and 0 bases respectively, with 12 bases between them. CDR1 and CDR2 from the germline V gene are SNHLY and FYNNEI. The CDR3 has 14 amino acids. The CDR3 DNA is TGTGCCAGCGGGAGGGGGCTCAGCACAGATACGCAGTATTTT. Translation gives CASGRGLSTDTQYF. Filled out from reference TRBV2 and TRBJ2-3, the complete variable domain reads EPEVTQTPSHQVTQMGQEVILRCVPISNHLYFYWYRQILGQKVEFLVSFYNNEISEKSEIFDDQFSVERPDGSNFTLKIRSTKLEDSAMYFCASGRGLSTDTQYFGPGTRLTVL.

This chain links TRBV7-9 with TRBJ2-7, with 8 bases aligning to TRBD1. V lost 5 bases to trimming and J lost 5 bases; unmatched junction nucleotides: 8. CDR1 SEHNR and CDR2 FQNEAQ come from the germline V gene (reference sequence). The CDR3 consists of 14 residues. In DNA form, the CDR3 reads TGTGCCAGCAGCCTCGAGGACAGGGTCCACGAGCAGTACTTC. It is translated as CASSLEDRVHEQYF.

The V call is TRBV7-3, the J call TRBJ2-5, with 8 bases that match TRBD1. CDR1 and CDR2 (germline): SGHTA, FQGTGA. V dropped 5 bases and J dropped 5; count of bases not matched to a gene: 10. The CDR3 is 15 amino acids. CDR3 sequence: CASSPQGAREETQYF. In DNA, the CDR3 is TGTGCCAGCAGCCCGCAGGGGGCCAGGGAGGAGACCCAGTACTTC.

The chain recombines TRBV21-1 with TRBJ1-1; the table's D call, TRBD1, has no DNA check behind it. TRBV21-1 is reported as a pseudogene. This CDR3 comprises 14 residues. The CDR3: CASSKTELNTEAFF. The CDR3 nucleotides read TGTGCCAGCAGCAAAACAGAGCTGAACACTGAAGCTTTCTTT.

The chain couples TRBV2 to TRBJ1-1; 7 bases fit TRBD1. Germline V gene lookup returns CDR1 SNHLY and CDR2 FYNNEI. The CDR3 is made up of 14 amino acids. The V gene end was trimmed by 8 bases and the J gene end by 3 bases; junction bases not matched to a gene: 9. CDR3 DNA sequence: TGTGCCAGCGGTAAGGGGGCGAGTGACACTGAAGCTTTCTTT. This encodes CASGKGASDTEAFF.

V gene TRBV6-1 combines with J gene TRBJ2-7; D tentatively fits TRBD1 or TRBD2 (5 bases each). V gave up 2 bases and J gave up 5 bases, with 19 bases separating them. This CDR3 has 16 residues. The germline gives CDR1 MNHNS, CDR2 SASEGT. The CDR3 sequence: CASSETSGQGTNEQYF. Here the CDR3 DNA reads TGTGCCAGCAGTGAAACAAGCGGTCAGGGCACCAACGAGCAGTACTTC.

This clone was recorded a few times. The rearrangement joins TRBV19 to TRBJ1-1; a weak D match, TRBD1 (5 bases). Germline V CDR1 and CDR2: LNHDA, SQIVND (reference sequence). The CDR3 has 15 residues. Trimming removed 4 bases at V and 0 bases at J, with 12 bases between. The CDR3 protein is CASSRRGSLNTEAFF. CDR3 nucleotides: TGTGCCAGTAGTAGGCGGGGGTCCTTGAACACTGAAGCTTTCTTT.

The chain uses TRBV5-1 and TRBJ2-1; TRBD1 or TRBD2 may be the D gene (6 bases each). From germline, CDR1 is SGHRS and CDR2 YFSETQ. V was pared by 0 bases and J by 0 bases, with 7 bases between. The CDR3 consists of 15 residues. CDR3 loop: CASSLGGASYNEQFF. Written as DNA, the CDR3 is TGCGCCAGCAGCTTGGGGGGGGCCTCCTACAATGAGCAGTTCTTC.

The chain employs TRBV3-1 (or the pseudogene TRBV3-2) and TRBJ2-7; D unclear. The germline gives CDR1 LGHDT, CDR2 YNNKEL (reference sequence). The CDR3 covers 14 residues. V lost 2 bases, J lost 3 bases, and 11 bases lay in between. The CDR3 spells CASSQNDFNYEQYF. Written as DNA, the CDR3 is TGTGCCAGCAGCCAAAACGACTTCAACTACGAGCAGTACTTC.

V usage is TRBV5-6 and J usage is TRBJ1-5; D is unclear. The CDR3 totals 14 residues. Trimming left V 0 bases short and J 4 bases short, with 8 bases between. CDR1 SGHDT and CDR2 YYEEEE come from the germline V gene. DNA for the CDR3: TGTGCCAGCAGCTTGGACGGATTTAATCAGCCCCAGCATTTT. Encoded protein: CASSLDGFNQPQHF.

The CDR3 reads CASMVQGAEAFF. The CDR3 DNA follows: TGTGCCAGCATGGTACAGGGGGCTGAAGCTTTCTTT. V and J are TRBV6-5 and TRBJ1-1; 8 bases fit TRBD1. J gave up 6 bases and V 7 bases, and 4 bases lay outside the gene matches. Germline-derived CDR1 and CDR2 are MNHEY and SVGAGI. The CDR3 extends over 12 amino acids.

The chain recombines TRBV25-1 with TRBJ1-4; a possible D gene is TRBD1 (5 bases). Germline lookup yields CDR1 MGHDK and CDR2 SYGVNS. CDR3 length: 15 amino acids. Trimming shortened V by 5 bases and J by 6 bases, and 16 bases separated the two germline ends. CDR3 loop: CASSRGGRGYEKLFF. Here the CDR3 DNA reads TGTGCCAGCAGTAGAGGAGGCCGGGGGTATGAAAAACTGTTTTTT.